The 6 T cell receptor beta chains listed next were all sequenced from one sample in a study of CD8+CD57+ T cells in acquired aplastic anemia. Genomic DNA provided the template from which TCR beta VDJ and CDR3 profiles were obtained. TCRdb passed the reads through MiXCR, listing each CDR3 protein once. The profile shows roughly 300,000 distinct CDR3 sequences, 55% to 60% of them singletons. Sequenced sample: sorted CD4+, CD8+, or CD8+CD57+ T cells (not recorded which) from PBMCs. The receptor source for this set is a human donor with severe aplastic anemia or a healthy control (not recorded which).

The table lists this clonotype with many counts. The chain has TRBV20-1 and TRBJ1-5, with D unresolved. This CDR3 has 14 amino acids. Germline values: CDR1 DFQATT, CDR2 SNEGSKA (reference sequence). With 1 base removed from V and 6 bases from J, the gap between germline ends came to 13 bases. The CDR3 here is CSARGKAFGQPQHF. In DNA, the CDR3 is TGCAGTGCTAGAGGGAAGGCCTTCGGTCAGCCCCAGCATTTT.

This clonotype came up many times. The chain has TRBV6-2 or TRBV6-3 and TRBJ2-7; 8 bases align to TRBD1. With V trimmed by 2 bases and J by 0 bases, 6 bases remained unmatched. This CDR3 region has 16 residues. Per germline, CDR1 MNHEY and CDR2 SVGEGT. The CDR3 protein is CASSYPRQGTSYEQYF. Here the CDR3 DNA reads TGTGCCAGCAGTTACCCAAGACAGGGGACCTCCTACGAGCAGTACTTC.

Worth noting for this clonotype: The junction differs from germline at one of its ends, possibly a read error. The chain uses TRBV7-2 and TRBJ1-2, with 7 bases fitting TRBD1. The CDR3 totals 13 residues. Germline assignment: CDR1 SGHTA and CDR2 FQGNSA. The chain's CDR3 is CASSQDRNCGYTF. The DNA for the CDR3 is TGTGCCAGCAGCCAGGACAGGAACTGTGGCTACACCTTC.

This clonotype was counted ten times or more. The V and J genes are TRBV19 and TRBJ2-7; either TRBD1 or TRBD2 may supply D (5 bases each). The CDR3 runs 15 residues. V lost 0 bases, J lost 5 bases, and 14 bases lay in between. The germline CDR1 and CDR2 sequences are LNHDA and SQIVND (reference sequence). The CDR3 DNA follows: TGTGCCAGTAGTATAGAACGGGCAGGGACCGACGAGCAGTACTTC. The encoded protein is CASSIERAGTDEQYF. Full variable domain (outside the CDR3, taken from reference TRBV19 and TRBJ2-7): DGGITQSPKYLFRKEGQNVTLSCEQNLNHDAMYWYRQDPGQGLRLIYYSQIVNDFQKGDIAEGYSVSREKKESFPLTVTSAQKNPTAFYLCASSIERAGTDEQYFGPGTRLTVT.

At least ten counts were recorded for this clonotype. The CDR3 is CASSPTDRAETQYF. CDR3 DNA sequence: TGTGCCAGCAGCCCAACCGACAGGGCGGAGACCCAGTACTTC. This chain connects TRBV4-2 to TRBJ2-5; TRBD1 matches at 7 bases. The germline V gene encodes CDR1 LGHNA and CDR2 YNFKEQ. This CDR3 is built from 14 residues. Losses at the gene ends were 4 bases for V and 5 bases for J; bases not matched to a gene: 7.

This clonotype was recorded many times. J is TRBJ2-7 and V is TRBV28, with D unresolved. In germline, CDR1 is MDHEN, CDR2 SYDVKM. V shed 6 bases and J shed 4 bases, with 13 bases lying between them. This CDR3 is built from 13 residues. Here the CDR3 reads CASSLGGPYEQYF. The CDR3 DNA reads TGTGCCAGCAGCTTAGGCGGACCGTACGAGCAGTACTTC.